A single sample is the source of the 15 T cell receptor beta chains below, sequenced in a study of tumor-infiltrating lymphocytes in primary liver carcinoma. Researchers generated TCR beta cDNA from about 500 ng of total RNA, relying on a constant-region primer. A slightly modified ARM-PCR protocol with three nested multiplex PCR rounds produced these TCR beta libraries. For around 10 cycles apiece, the opening two PCR rounds ran with TRBV1-TRBV30 forward primers and a C-beta reverse primer. TCRdb re-derived calls from the multiplex PCR reads in MiXCR, one entry per CDR3 protein. The sample lists roughly 24,000 distinct CDR3 sequences, roughly three quarters occurring once. The tissue used was unsorted bulk material of 20-30 mg. RNA and DNA were co-extracted from it with the AllPrep DNA/RNA mini kit. Sequencing used liver tumor tissue from sampling region 5. Subset of the sample: tumor region T5, tumor centre. These receptors all come from a woman in her twenties or thirties with primary liver carcinoma and hepatitis B virus infection.

With regard to this clonotype: The junction shows a germline mismatch at one end, possibly a read error. The chain couples TRBV6-6 to TRBJ2-1, with D unresolved. This CDR3 region has 15 residues. Germline V gene lookup returns CDR1 MNHNY and CDR2 SVGAGI (reference sequence). As DNA, the CDR3 is TGTGCCAGCAGCTCCTTGGAAGTCTCCTACAATGAACAGTTCTTC. Residues: CASSSLEVSYNEQFF.

In regard to this clonotype: At one of its ends the junction is not consistent with the germline gene, which may arise from a read error. The genes are TRBV11-1 and TRBJ2-7, with D unclear. The CDR3 spans 13 residues. Germline V gives CDR1 SGHAT, CDR2 FQDESV (reference sequence). CDR3 sequence reads: CASSLGYLSVQYF. The DNA of the CDR3 is TGTGCTAGCAGCTTAGGATACCTCAGCGTACAGTACTTC.

Points on this clonotype: This CDR3 fails to terminate in the conserved phenylalanine or tryptophan, so it likely reflects a read error. The chain has TRBV11-2 and TRBJ2-7, with 7 bases lining up with TRBD2. The CDR3 length is 13 residues. The germline V gene has CDR1 SGHAT and CDR2 FQNNGV. Trimming at V came to 8 bases and at J to 8 bases, leaving 12 bases not matched to a gene. CDR3 coding DNA: TGTGCCAGCGTCCTGCCTAGCGGATACAAGCAGTACATC. The encoded protein is CASVLPSGYKQYI.

As for this clonotype: One end of the junction varies from germline; a read error may be responsible. This chain links TRBV7-9 with TRBJ2-7, with a possible D match to TRBD1 (6 bases). Germline V gene lookup returns CDR1 SEHNR and CDR2 FQNEAQ (reference sequence). This CDR3 has 14 residues. CDR3 sequence reads: CASNPQGTFYEQYF. CDR3 DNA: TGTGCTAGCAACCCTCAGGGGACATTCTACGAGCAGTACTTC.

This clonotype is judged medium-sized (0.01 to 0.1%). This rearrangement joins TRBV9 to TRBJ2-6, with unresolved D. CDR1 is SGDLS, CDR2 YYNGEE, per germline. Trimming took off 2 bases at V and 3 bases at J, with 6 bases between the two ends. The CDR3 is made up of 14 amino acids. Here the CDR3 DNA reads TGTGCCAGCAGCGTCTTGAATGGGGCCAACGTCCTGACTTTC. Its translation: CASSVLNGANVLTF.

The CDR3 bases are TGCGCCAGCAGTGGGTCGAAGGCGGGCACCGAAGTCTTCTTT. Its translation is CASSGSKAGTEVFF. This chain joins TRBV10-2 and TRBJ1-1; D is uncertain. The CDR3 length is 14 residues. From germline, CDR1 is WSHSY and CDR2 SAAADI. V lost 4 bases and J 14 bases, leaving 23 bases between the germline ends.

This clonotype is classed as medium-sized. The chain joins TRBV4-2 to TRBJ2-7, with 7 bases identical to TRBD2. V lost 0 bases, J lost 4 bases, and 12 bases stayed unmatched. CDR3 length equals 17 residues. Germline loops: CDR1 LGHNA, CDR2 YNFKEQ. The CDR3: CASSQETHWDYRYEQYF. The CDR3 DNA reads TGTGCCAGCAGCCAAGAAACACACTGGGACTACCGTTACGAGCAGTACTTC.

Worth noting for this clonotype: Because it lacks the conserved phenylalanine or tryptophan at the end, this CDR3 is likely a read error. The chain carries TRBV7-9 and TRBJ2-5; a weak D match, TRBD2 (5 bases). Looked up from germline, CDR1 is SEHNR and CDR2 is FQNEAQ (reference sequence). CDR3 length: 16 amino acids. With 5 bases removed from V and 2 bases from J, the gap between germline ends came to 18 bases. The CDR3 spells CASSPNGASCQETQYL. Written as DNA, the CDR3 is TGTGCCAGCAGCCCCAACGGAGCTAGCTGTCAAGAGACCCAGTACCTC.

The chain employs TRBV11-2 and TRBJ2-2; D might be TRBD2 (6 bases). With 6 bases removed from V and 0 bases from J, the gap between germline ends came to 17 bases. Germline V gene data show CDR1 as SGHAT and CDR2 as FQNNGV. The CDR3 extends over 17 amino acids. The CDR3: CASSLTLGGANTGELFF. The CDR3 DNA reads as TGTGCCAGCAGTTTAACATTAGGAGGGGCGAACACCGGGGAGCTGTTTTTT.

Notes on this clonotype: Germline is not matched at one junction end, which may reflect a read error. V is TRBV6-5 and J is TRBJ2-1, with TRBD2 matching 8 bases. Germline V lookup: CDR1 MNHEY, CDR2 SVGAGI. The CDR3 covers 16 residues. CDR3 amino acids: CGSSYARTSRTNEQFF. In nucleotides, the CDR3 is TGTGGCAGCAGTTACGCCAGGACTAGCAGGACCAATGAGCAGTTCTTC.

As to this clonotype: Since no conserved phenylalanine or tryptophan closes the CDR3, a read error is the likely cause. The chain has TRBV29-1 and TRBJ2-1; the match to TRBD2 covers 8 bases. The CDR3 loop spans 14 amino acids. Germline-derived CDR1 and CDR2 are SQVTM and ANQGSEA. Trimming cost V 8 bases and J 3 bases; bases outside gene matches: 9. The CDR3 DNA is TGCAGCACCGCCATGCTAGCGGGCTACAATGAGCAGTTCATC. Protein sequence: CSTAMLAGYNEQFI.

Concerning this clonotype itself: The conserved final phenylalanine or tryptophan is absent from the CDR3, which likely points to a read error. The chain joins TRBV6-2 or TRBV6-3 to TRBJ1-1; 7 bases are a match to TRBD1. Germline CDR1 reads MNHEY; CDR2 reads SVGEGT. The CDR3 length is 14 residues. The CDR3 DNA sequence: TGTACCAGCAGTTACACGAACAGGGGAACTGAGGCTTTCATT. This gives the protein CTSSYTNRGTEAFI.

As regards this clonotype: This may arise from a read error, as a much more abundant clone is one base away. This chain links TRBV12-3 or TRBV12-4 with TRBJ2-5; possibly TRBD2 for D (6 bases). This CDR3 contains 14 residues. The CDR3 bases are TGTGGCAGCACCTACCCCGGGAGCGAAGAGACCCAGTACTTC. Amino acid sequence: CGSTYPGSEETQYF.

This clonotype was seen a handful of times. Germline and junction disagree at one end, which may indicate a read error. The CDR3 DNA sequence: TGTGCCAGCAGCTCCTTGGACAGCTCGAAGTACTACGAGCTGTACTTC. It encodes CASSSLDSSKYYELYF. V and J are TRBV7-8 and TRBJ2-7; possible D gene TRBD1, 6 bases. The CDR3 is 16 amino acids. CDR1 and CDR2 from the germline V gene are SGHVS and FQNEAQ. The full variable domain, completed using reference TRBV7-8 and TRBJ2-7, is GAGVSQSPRYKVAKRGQDVALRCDPISGHVSLFWYQQALGQGPEFLTYFQNEAQLDKSGLPSDRFFAERPEGSVSTLKIQRTQQEDSAVYLCASSSLDSSKYYELYFGPGTRLTVT.

This clonotype was detected a few times. An end of the junction differs from the germline gene, which may be a read error. The chain is built from TRBV12-3 or TRBV12-4 and TRBJ1-5; no firm D call. The CDR3 is 13 amino acids. CDR3 sequence reads: CAGSLVGSQHQHF. The CDR3, as DNA: TGTGCCGGCAGTTTAGTTGGAAGTCAGCACCAGCATTTT.